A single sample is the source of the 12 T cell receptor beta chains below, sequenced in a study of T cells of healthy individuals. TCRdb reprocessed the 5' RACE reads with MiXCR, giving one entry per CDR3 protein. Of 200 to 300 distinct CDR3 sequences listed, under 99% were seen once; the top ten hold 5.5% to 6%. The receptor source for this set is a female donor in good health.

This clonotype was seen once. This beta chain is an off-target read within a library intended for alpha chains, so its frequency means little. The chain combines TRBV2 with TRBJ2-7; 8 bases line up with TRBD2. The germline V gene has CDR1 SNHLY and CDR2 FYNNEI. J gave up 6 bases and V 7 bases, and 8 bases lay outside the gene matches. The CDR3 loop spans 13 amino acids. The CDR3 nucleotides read TGTGCCAGCACGGGAGGGCAGGGGATCGAGCAGTACTTC. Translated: CASTGGQGIEQYF.

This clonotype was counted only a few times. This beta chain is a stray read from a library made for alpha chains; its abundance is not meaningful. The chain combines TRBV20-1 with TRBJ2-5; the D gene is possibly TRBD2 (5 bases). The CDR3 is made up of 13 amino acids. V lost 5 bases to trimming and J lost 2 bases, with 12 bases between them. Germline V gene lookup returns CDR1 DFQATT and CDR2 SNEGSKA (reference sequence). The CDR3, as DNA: TGCAGTGCTGGCGGTAGCGCACAAGAGACCCAGTACTTC. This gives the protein CSAGGSAQETQYF.

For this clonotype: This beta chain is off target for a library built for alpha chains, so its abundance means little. The CDR3 sequence: CAAGTSGKNEQFF. CDR3 in DNA: TGTGCCGCGGGGACTAGCGGGAAGAATGAGCAGTTCTTC. The J gene is TRBJ2-1, the V gene TRBV6-5, with 13 bases fitting TRBD2. This CDR3 spans 13 amino acids. The V segment lost 11 bases and the J segment 7 bases; nucleotides outside the gene matches: 5. Germline V gene lookup returns CDR1 MNHEY and CDR2 SVGAGI.

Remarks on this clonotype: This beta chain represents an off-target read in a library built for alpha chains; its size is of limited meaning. CDR3 sequence: CASSLGLSNTEAFF. CDR3 sequence (DNA): TGCGCCAGCAGCTTGGGCCTATCGAACACTGAAGCTTTCTTT. The chain carries TRBV5-1 and TRBJ1-1; D remains unclear. CDR3 length: 14 amino acids. Germline V gene lookup returns CDR1 SGHRS and CDR2 YFSETQ. V was cut by 0 bases and J by 1 base, with 7 bases left in between.

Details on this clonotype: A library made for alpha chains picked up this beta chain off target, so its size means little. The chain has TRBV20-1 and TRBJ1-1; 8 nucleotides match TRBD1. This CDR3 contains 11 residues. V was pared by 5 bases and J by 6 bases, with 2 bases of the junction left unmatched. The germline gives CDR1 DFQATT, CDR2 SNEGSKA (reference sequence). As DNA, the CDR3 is TGCAGTGCTTCCAGGGGGCCTGAAGCTTTCTTT. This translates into CSASRGPEAFF.

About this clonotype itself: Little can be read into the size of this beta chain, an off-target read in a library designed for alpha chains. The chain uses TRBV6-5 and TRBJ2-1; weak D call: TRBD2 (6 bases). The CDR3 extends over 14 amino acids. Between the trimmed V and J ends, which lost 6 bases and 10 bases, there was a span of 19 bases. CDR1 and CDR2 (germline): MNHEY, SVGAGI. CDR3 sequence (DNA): TGTGCCAGCAGCCGACTAGTTGCCCCGGGGGAGCAGTTCTTC. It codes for CASSRLVAPGEQFF.

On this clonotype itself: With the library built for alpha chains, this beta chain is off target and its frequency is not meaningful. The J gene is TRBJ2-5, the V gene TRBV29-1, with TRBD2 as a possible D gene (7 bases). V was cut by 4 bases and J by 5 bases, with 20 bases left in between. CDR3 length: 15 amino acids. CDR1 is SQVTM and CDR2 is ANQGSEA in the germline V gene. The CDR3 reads CSVAPSGGRGETQYF. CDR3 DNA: TGCAGCGTTGCCCCTAGCGGAGGGAGGGGGGAGACCCAGTACTTC. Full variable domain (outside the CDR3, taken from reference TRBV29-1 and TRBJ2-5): SAVISQKPSRDICQRGTSLTIQCQVDSQVTMMFWYRQQPGQSLTLIATANQGSEATYESGFVIDKFPISRPNLTFSTLTVSNMSPEDSSIYLCSVAPSGGRGETQYFGPGTRLLVL.

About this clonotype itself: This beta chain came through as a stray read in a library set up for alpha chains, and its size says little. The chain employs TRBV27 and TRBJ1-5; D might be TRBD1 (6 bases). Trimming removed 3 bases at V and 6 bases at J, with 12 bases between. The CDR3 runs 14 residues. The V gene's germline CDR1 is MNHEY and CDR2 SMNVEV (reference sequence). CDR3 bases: TGTGCCAGCAGTTTTACAGGGCCGACTCAGCCCCAGCATTTT. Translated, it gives CASSFTGPTQPQHF.

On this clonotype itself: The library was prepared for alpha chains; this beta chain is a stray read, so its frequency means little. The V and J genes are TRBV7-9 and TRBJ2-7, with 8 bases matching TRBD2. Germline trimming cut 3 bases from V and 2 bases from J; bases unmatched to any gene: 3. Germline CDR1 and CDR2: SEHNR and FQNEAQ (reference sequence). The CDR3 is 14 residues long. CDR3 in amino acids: CASSLSGGAYEQYF. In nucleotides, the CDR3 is TGTGCCAGCAGCTTGTCCGGGGGGGCCTACGAGCAGTACTTC.

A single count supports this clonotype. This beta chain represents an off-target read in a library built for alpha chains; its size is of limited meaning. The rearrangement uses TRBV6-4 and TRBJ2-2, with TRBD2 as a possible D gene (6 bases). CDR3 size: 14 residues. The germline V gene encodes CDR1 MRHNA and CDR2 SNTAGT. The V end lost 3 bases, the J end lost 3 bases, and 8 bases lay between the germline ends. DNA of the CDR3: TGTGCCAGCAGTGAAACGGGAGACACCGGGGAGCTGTTTTTT. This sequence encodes CASSETGDTGELFF.

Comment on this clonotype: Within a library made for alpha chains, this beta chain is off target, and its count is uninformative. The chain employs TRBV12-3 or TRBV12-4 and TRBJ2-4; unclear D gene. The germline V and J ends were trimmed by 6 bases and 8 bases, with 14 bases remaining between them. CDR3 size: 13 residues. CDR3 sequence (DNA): TGTGCCAGCAGGGGCCCGTCTAGATACATTCAGTACTTC. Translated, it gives CASRGPSRYIQYF.

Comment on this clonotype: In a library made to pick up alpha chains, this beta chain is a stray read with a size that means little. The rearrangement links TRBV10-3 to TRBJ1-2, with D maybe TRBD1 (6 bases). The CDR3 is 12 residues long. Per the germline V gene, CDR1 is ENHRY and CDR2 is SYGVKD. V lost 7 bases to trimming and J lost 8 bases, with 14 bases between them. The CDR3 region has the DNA TGTGCCATCACCGGGACATCCGGCGGCTACACCTTC. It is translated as CAITGTSGGYTF.